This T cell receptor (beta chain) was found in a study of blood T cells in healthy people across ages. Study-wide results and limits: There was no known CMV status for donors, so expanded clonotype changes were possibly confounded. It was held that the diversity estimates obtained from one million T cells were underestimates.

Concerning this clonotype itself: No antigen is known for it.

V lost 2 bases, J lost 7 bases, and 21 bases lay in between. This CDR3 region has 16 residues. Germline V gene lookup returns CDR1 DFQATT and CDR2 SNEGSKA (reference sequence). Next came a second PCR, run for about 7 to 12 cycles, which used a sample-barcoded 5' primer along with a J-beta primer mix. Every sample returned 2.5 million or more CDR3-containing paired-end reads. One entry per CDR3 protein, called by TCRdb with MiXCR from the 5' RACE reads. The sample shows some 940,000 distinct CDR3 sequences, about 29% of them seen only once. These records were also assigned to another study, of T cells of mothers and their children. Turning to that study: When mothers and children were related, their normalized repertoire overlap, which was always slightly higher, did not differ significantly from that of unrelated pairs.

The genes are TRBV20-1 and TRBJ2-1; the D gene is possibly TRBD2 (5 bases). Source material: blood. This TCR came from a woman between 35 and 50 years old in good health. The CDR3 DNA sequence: TGCAGTGCTAGACGTAGAGGACTCCGTTACCTTAATGAGCAGTTCTTC. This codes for CSARRRGLRYLNEQFF.